This T cell receptor beta chain was documented in a study of cytomegalovirus exposure and HLA in healthy donors. Findings and caveats of the study: From TCR beta sequences, most subjects' HLA-A and HLA-B alleles were reportedly predicted accurately. The authors listed over 150 TCR beta chains as cytomegalovirus-associated. Later analysis demonstrated an association between a missense DCLRE1C variant and TCR beta V- and J-gene trimming. An Asian-associated ancestry cluster reportedly showed fewer N-insertions than the approximately 620-donor mean in a later analysis.

The germline CDR1 and CDR2 sequences are SEHNR and FQNEAQ (reference sequence). The length of the CDR3 is 14 residues. The V end lost 0 bases, the J end lost 10 bases, and 10 bases lay between the germline ends. The PCR made use of 60 Vbeta and 13 Jbeta primers. TCRdb keeps only in-frame clones here, not all; method: immunoSEQ multiplex PCR. This sample has under 200,000 clones, with more than 65% found just once. With regard to this clone: Its antigen is not known.

This sequence was found in a male donor in good health and CMV-seronegative. The sequencing input was PBMCs. The chain carries TRBV7-9 and TRBJ1-6, with a tentative D call TRBD1 (6 bases). The CDR3: CASSLAPGASPLHF. CDR3 bases: TGTGCCAGCAGCTTAGCGCCAGGGGCCTCACCCCTCCACTTT.